This TCR beta chain was captured by sequencing in a study of T cell repertoires in cytomegalovirus infection. At the level of the study: The authors used CMV epitopes that were HLA-C-restricted (recently identified) and HLA-B-restricted (well studied). Both CMV infection and a matching HLA type were indicated by public TCR beta signatures.

Study conclusions and caveats: Dominating the ex vivo response were TCR beta clonotypes that were CMV-specific and HLA-C-restricted.

TCRdb reprocessed the reads with MiXCR, giving one entry per CDR3 protein. Among roughly 500,000 distinct CDR3 sequences listed, 30% to 35% were seen once. As to this clonotype: Its matching antigen is unknown.

The input for sequencing was cultured PBMCs, taken from culture after CMV antigen stimulation. The receptor comes from a human donor in good health (CMV status not recorded). Some clones in this sample may be carry-over from other donors' samples.

The CDR3 DNA sequence: TGTGCCAGCAAGAGGGGGCAGGGCGAATTATGGCCCCAGCATTTT. Translated: CASKRGQGELWPQHF. The chain joins TRBV6-1 to TRBJ1-5; 7 bases fit TRBD1. Germline values: CDR1 MNHNS, CDR2 SASEGT. V lost 7 bases to trimming and J lost 9 bases; unmatched junction nucleotides: 15. This CDR3 has 15 amino acids.